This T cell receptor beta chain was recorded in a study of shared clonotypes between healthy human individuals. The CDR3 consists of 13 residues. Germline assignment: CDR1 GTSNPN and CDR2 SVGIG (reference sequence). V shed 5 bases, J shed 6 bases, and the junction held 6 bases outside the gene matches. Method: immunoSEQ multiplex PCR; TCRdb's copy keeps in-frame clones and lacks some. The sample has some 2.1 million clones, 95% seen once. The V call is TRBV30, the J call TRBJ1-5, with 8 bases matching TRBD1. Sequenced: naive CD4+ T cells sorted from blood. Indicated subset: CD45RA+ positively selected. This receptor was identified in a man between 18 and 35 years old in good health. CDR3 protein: CAWGTQGGQPQHF. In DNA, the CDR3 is TGTGCCTGGGGGACACAGGGGGGTCAGCCCCAGCATTTT.